This T cell receptor beta chain was obtained from a study of blood T cell repertoires in COVID-19. For the study at large: COVID-19 samples from acute and convalescent phases originated in the United States, Italy and Spain. PBMCs, B-cell-depleted T cells, or T cells were the source of the cDNA or gDNA that made up the material.

Original handling: Scientists estimated how many nucleated cells there were by amplifying reference gene primers. Assay used: immunoSEQ multiplex PCR; TCRdb lists only in-frame clones, some missing. That table furnishes V, J and clone size, whereas the DNA furnished D and trimming. Among some 190,000 clones, over 75% were seen once, and the ten largest hold 3.5% to 5.5%. The CDR3 is made up of 13 amino acids. The V gene lost 6 bases and the J gene lost 0 bases, with 9 bases spanning the gap. Germline V gene data show CDR1 as SGDLS and CDR2 as YYNGEE. The sequence was collected from a man aged 25-40 years with acute COVID-19. J is TRBJ1-1 and V is TRBV9; D is unresolved. Sequencing used PBMCs or T cells enriched from blood (not recorded which). The CDR3 region has the DNA TGTGCCAGCACCCCGCGGCTGAACACTGAAGCTTTCTTT. This gives the protein CASTPRLNTEAFF.